Detailed here is one T cell receptor (beta chain). Its specificity is unknown. V lost 2 bases, J lost 8 bases, and 2 bases stayed unmatched. CDR1 and CDR2 from the germline V gene are SGHRS and YFSETQ. The CDR3 spans 14 residues. The authors reverse transcribed all of the isolated RNA, so sequencing captured expressed TCRB transcripts. Some clones are missing from TCRdb's copy, which holds only in-frame ones; the method was immunoSEQ multiplex PCR. The table lists 600,000 or so clones, around an eighth of them singletons. This entry is derived from a study of beta chain features in type 1 diabetes. The study, taken as a whole, reports: Unsettled here was the matter of whether HLA type influences TCRB rearrangement. Moderate but significant shortening of TCRB CDR3s was recorded in all four CD4+ subsets from Type 1 diabetes patients.

The TCR sequence derives from a man between 18 and 29 years old with type 1 diabetes. The V and J genes are TRBV5-1 and TRBJ2-1; 12 bases agree with TRBD2. The specimen sequenced was naive CD4+ T cells from blood. This chain's CDR3 is CASSFPSGRDEQFF. CDR3 in DNA: TGCGCCAGCAGCTTCCCTAGCGGGAGGGATGAGCAGTTCTTC. Full variable domain (missing parts from reference TRBV5-1 and TRBJ2-1): KAGVTQTPRYLIKTRGQQVTLSCSPISGHRSVSWYQQTPGQGLQFLFEYFSETQRNKGNFPGRFSGRQFSNSRSEMNVSTLELGDSALYLCASSFPSGRDEQFFGPGTRLTVL.